These T cell receptor beta chains were read from a single sample in a study of blood T cell repertoires in COVID-19. The table came from immunoSEQ multiplex PCR; TCRdb's copy has only in-frame clones and leaves some out. This table holds just over 650,000 clones, approximately 90% found once. Material: peripheral blood. The receptors shown here come from a woman between 18 and 29 years old with acute or convalescent COVID-19. CDR3s include the opening cysteine and the closing phenylalanine or tryptophan. The order of the fields is CDR3 length, D gene, V gene, CDR3 protein. A D gene is named only where the DNA matches it firmly.

>14|NA|TRBV4-3
CASSQGHQNTEAFF
>16|TRBD2|TRBV20-1
CSASRTSGSSYNEQFF
>11|NA|TRBV2
CASNLAIVQFF
>13|TRBD1|TRBV6-5
CASSLQGNYGYTF
>17|NA|TRBV5-5
CASSLTNFEGSGNTIYF
>12|TRBD2|TRBV12-3/TRBV12-4
CASMLAGREQYF
>18|TRBD2|TRBV6-6
CASSPRTSGGVFRETQYF
>16|TRBD2|TRBV4-2
CASSLRAIAGDYEQYF
>15|NA|TRBV6-5
CASSYSSSRFYGYTF
>18|NA|TRBV7-4
CASSLAPPADKYQETQYF
>14|NA|TRBV7-9
CASSSGAVAGGYTF
>13|NA|TRBV4-1
CASSQVTTDGYTF
>14|NA|TRBV7-6
CASSARGDAHEQYF
>16|TRBD1|TRBV10-3
CAISESIGTGNSPLHF
>14|TRBD1|TRBV3-1/TRBV3-2
CASSQGQGDQPQHF
>14|NA|TRBV7-2
CASSLVWRGDEQFF
>16|TRBD1|TRBV5-6
CASSQTPTGGPYEQYF
>15|NA|TRBV2
CASRLTNPNTGELFF
>13|NA|TRBV19
CASRTTGNTEAFF
>16|TRBD1|TRBV19
CASSNPDRGILYGYTF